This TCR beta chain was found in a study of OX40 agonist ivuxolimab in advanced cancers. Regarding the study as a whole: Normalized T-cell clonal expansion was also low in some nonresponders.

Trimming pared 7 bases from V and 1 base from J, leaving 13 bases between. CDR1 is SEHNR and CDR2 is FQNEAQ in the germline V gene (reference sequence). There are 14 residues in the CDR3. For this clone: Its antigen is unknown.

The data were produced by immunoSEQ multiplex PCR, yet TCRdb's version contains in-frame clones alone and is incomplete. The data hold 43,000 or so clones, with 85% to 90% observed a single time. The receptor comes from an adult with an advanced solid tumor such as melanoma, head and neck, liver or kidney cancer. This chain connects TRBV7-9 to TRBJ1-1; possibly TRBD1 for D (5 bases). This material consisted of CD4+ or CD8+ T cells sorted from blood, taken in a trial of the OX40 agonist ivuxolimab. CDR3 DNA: TGTGCCAGCACGGTGACCAGGGCGAACACTGAAGCTTTCTTT. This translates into CASTVTRANTEAFF.